One T cell receptor beta chain is described in this entry. This record belongs to a study of Ad26.COV2.S vaccination and SARS-CoV-2 variants. Trimming cost V 3 bases and J 6 bases; bases outside gene matches: 8. The CDR3 totals 14 residues. Germline V gene data show CDR1 as MNHEY and CDR2 as SMNVEV (reference sequence). The assay was immunoSEQ multiplex PCR, and TCRdb's table has in-frame clones only and misses some. The sample has 500,000 or so clones; around 90% are singletons. Treatment described: around 19 received Ad26.COV2.S at low or high dose, single or two shots; 5 received placebo; per-sample allocation not given. On day 63 after the first injection, vaccine and placebo recipients gave samples. Based in Boston, the donor was an adult of 18-55 years.

The specimen was peripheral blood, collected in a trial of Ad26.COV2.S vaccine versus placebo. The receptor comes from a person between 18 and 60 years old who received the Ad26.COV2.S COVID-19 vaccine or a placebo. This sequence joins TRBV27 and TRBJ2-7, with 7 bases aligning to TRBD1. The CDR3 loop is CASSLGTAAAEQYF. The CDR3 DNA reads TGTGCCAGCAGTTTGGGGACAGCCGCCGCCGAGCAGTACTTC.